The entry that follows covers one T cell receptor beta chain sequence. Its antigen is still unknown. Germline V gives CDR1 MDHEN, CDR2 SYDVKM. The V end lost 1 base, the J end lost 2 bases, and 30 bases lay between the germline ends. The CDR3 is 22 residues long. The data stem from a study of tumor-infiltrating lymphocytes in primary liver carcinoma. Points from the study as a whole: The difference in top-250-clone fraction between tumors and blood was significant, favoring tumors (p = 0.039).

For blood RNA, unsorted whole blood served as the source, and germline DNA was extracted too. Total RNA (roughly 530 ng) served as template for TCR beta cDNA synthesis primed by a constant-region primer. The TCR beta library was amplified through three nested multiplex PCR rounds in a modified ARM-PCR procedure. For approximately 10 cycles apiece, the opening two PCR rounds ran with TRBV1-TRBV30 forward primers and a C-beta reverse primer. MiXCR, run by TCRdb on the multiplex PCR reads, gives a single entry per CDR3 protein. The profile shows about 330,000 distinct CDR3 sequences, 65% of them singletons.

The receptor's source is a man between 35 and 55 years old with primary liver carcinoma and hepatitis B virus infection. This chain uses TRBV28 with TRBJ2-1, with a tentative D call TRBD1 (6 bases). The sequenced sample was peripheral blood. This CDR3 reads CASSLSQSLFSSKGDTYNEQFF. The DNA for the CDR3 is TGTGCCAGCAGTTTATCACAGAGTCTTTTTAGCTCTAAGGGGGACACCTACAATGAGCAGTTCTTC.